A selection of T cell receptor beta chains follows, all from one sample in a study of T cells in Graves' hyperthyroidism and ophthalmopathy. TCRdb redid the calling of the multiplex PCR reads with MiXCR, one entry per CDR3 protein. Among some 580,000 distinct CDR3 sequences listed, about a sixth were seen once. The sample taken for sequencing was blood. Receptors were obtained from a woman in her thirties or forties with Graves' ophthalmopathy. The CDR3 runs from the conserved cysteine through the conserved F or W. A D gene is named only where the DNA matches it firmly. Clone size is shown for a subset of rows, as once, few, many or a class of expanded clone.

d_call	clone_size	v_call	j_call	cdr3_length	cdr3_nt	cdr3_aa
NA	many	TRBV6-1	TRBJ1-1	14	TGTGCCAGCAGTCAACGCAGGGGTCGGACTGAAGCTTTCTTT	CASSQRRGRTEAFF
TRBD2	few	TRBV9	TRBJ2-5	16	TGTGCCAGCAGCCTCACGACTGGGGGGGGGAAAGAGACCCAGTACTTC	CASSLTTGGGKETQYF
NA	many	TRBV18	TRBJ1-1	13	TGTGCCAGCTCACCTTCCCCCGGGGCTGAAGCTTTCTTT	CASSPSPGAEAFF
NA	NA	TRBV5-5	TRBJ2-7	13	TGTGCCAGCAGGCCACCCGGAATCTACGAGCAGTACTTC	CASRPPGIYEQYF
TRBD1	many	TRBV11-2	TRBJ2-7	17	TGTGCCAGCAGCCCCATGGGGACAGCTAAAACCCCCTACGAGCAGTACTTC	CASSPMGTAKTPYEQYF
NA	many	TRBV2	TRBJ1-2	13	TGTGCCAGCCGGGGAGTAGCTAACTATGGCTACACCTTC	CASRGVANYGYTF
TRBD1	NA	TRBV7-6	TRBJ2-7	16	TGTGCCAGCAGCTTAGCATCGACAGGGAAATCCTACGAGCAGTACTTC	CASSLASTGKSYEQYF
NA	many	TRBV11-2	TRBJ2-5	16	TGTGCCAGCAGCTTAGATATCGAGGTCCTCGGGGAGACCCAGTACTTC	CASSLDIEVLGETQYF
NA	few	TRBV28	TRBJ1-4	16	TGTGCCAGCAGTTTAAGTCAGCCCGGGGCGGGGGAAAAACTGTTTTTT	CASSLSQPGAGEKLFF
NA	few	TRBV20-1	TRBJ1-5	13	TGCAGTGCTATATCCGAAGGGAATCAGCCCCAGCATTTT	CSAISEGNQPQHF
NA	many	TRBV7-2	TRBJ1-6	15	TGTGCCAGCAGCTTAGGGCGGGACACAAATTCACCCCTCCACTTT	CASSLGRDTNSPLHF
NA	many	TRBV20-1	TRBJ2-3	11	TGCAGTGCTCCTAGCACAGATACGCAGTATTTT	CSAPSTDTQYF
TRBD1	few	TRBV2	TRBJ2-5	14	TGTGCCAGCAAAGACAGGGGTTGGCAAGAGACCCAGTACTTC	CASKDRGWQETQYF
NA	many	TRBV28	TRBJ2-7	14	TGTGCCAGCATCCAGGGACAAGGTAACTACGAGCAGTACTTC	CASIQGQGNYEQYF
NA	NA	TRBV5-1	TRBJ2-5	14	TGCGCCAGCAGCTACCGACTCCCGGGGGAGACCCAGTACTTC	CASSYRLPGETQYF
NA	many	TRBV7-8	TRBJ2-1	18	TGTGCCAGCAGCCCAAGGGGGGCGGGGGCCAACTCCTACAATGAGCAGTTCTTC	CASSPRGAGANSYNEQFF
TRBD2	many	TRBV4-2	TRBJ2-6	17	TGTGCCAGCAGCCAAGGGACTAGCAGCTCTGGGGCCAACGTCCTGACTTTC	CASSQGTSSSGANVLTF
NA	many	TRBV20-1	TRBJ2-1	15	TGCAGTGCTAGAGGACTTAGCGGTTCCTACAATGAGCAGTTCTTC	CSARGLSGSYNEQFF
NA	few	TRBV7-9	TRBJ1-4	14	TGTGCCAGCAGCCCAGGGGCAGTTAATGAAAAACTGTTTTTT	CASSPGAVNEKLFF
TRBD1	NA	TRBV4-2	TRBJ2-3	18	TGTGCCAGCAGCCAAGATTACCTAGGGACAGGGGGCAAGAATACGCAGTATTTT	CASSQDYLGTGGKNTQYF
NA	many	TRBV7-2	TRBJ1-5	15	TGTGCCAGCAGCTCGCAGGGGCATAGCAATCAGCCCCAGCATTTT	CASSSQGHSNQPQHF
TRBD1	few	TRBV27	TRBJ2-7	14	TGTGCCAGCAGTTCTCTGGGACAGGTTTACGAGCAGTACTTC	CASSSLGQVYEQYF
NA	many	TRBV28	TRBJ2-2	14	TGTGCCAGCAGTTTATGGCAGAACACCGGGGAGCTGTTTTTT	CASSLWQNTGELFF
NA	many	TRBV2	TRBJ1-2	16	TGTGCCAGCAGCCGGGACAAAGTATCTTCCAACTATGGCTACACCTTC	CASSRDKVSSNYGYTF
TRBD1	many	TRBV18	TRBJ1-6	14	TGTGCCAGCTCAACGCGGGGACAGAATTCACCCCTCCACTTT	CASSTRGQNSPLHF
NA	NA	TRBV2	TRBJ2-5	14	TGTGCCAGCAGTGAAGGGCGGGCCGGTGAGACCCAGTACTTC	CASSEGRAGETQYF
NA	NA	TRBV2	TRBJ1-6	14	TGTGCCAGCAGTGAGAGCGGCAGCCGTTCACCCCTCCACTTT	CASSESGSRSPLHF
TRBD1	NA	TRBV19	TRBJ1-1	16	TGTGCCAGTAGTTTACCGGGACAGGCGAGTGGCACTGAAGCTTTCTTT	CASSLPGQASGTEAFF
TRBD1	NA	TRBV7-2	TRBJ1-1	17	TGTGCCAGCAGCCCCCCGGCGGGGACAGGTTTGAACACTGAAGCTTTCTTT	CASSPPAGTGLNTEAFF
TRBD1	NA	TRBV4-1	TRBJ1-2	15	TGCGCCAGCAGCCAAGTCATGGGACAGGGGGCCGGCTACACCTTC	CASSQVMGQGAGYTF
NA	many	TRBV7-2	TRBJ2-1	15	TGTGCCAGCAGCTTAGCGGGAGTCGTCTACAATGAGCAGTTCTTC	CASSLAGVVYNEQFF
NA	many	TRBV3-1	TRBJ1-5	16	TGTGCCAGCAGCCATGCGGGGGGGGCGAGCAATCAGCCCCAGCATTTT	CASSHAGGASNQPQHF
TRBD1	many	TRBV6-2/TRBV6-3	TRBJ2-7	15	TGTGCCAGCACCAACTGGGGACAGGGAACCTACGAGCAGTACTTC	CASTNWGQGTYEQYF
TRBD1	many	TRBV6-1	TRBJ2-2	14	TGTGCCAGCAGCCCCGGGACAGAGACCGGGGAGCTGTTTTTT	CASSPGTETGELFF
NA	NA	TRBV7-3	TRBJ2-3	14	TGTGCCAGCAGCCGGGGGGCCGGCACAGATACGCAGTATTTT	CASSRGAGTDTQYF
TRBD1	many	TRBV6-1	TRBJ1-6	15	TGTGCCAGCAGTGCCCTCGGGACAGAGGGTTCACCCCTCCACTTT	CASSALGTEGSPLHF